This record concerns one T cell receptor beta chain sequence. This is likely an artifact of a read error, given a far larger clone one base away. This specimen belongs to a study of T cells in Graves' hyperthyroidism and ophthalmopathy. TCR beta CDR3 sequences were amplified from RNA transcripts. First-round RT-PCR with HTBI primers amplified the TCR CDR3 region. A single record per CDR3 protein comes from TCRdb applying MiXCR to the multiplex PCR reads. The sample carries around 700,000 distinct CDR3 sequences, approximately 19% recorded once. This CDR3 comprises 13 residues. PBMCs were sourced from around 10 ml fresh peripheral blood.

The chain couples TRBV12-3 or TRBV12-4 to TRBJ1-1; D gene ambiguous. What was sequenced was blood. The sequence was obtained from a woman in her forties or fifties with Graves' hyperthyroidism that later progressed to Graves' ophthalmopathy. This chain's CDR3 is CANSRTLNTEAFF. The CDR3 region has the DNA TGTGCCAACAGTCGGACCTTGAACACTGAAGCTTTCTTT.